These 29 T cell receptor beta chains share one sample of origin, sequenced in a study of Graves' ophthalmopathy and Graves' hyperthyroidism. Amplification from RNA transcripts yielded the TCR beta CDR3 regions. Second-round multiplex PCR followed a first-round RT-PCR using HTBI primers. TCRdb reanalysed the multiplex PCR reads using MiXCR and keeps one entry per CDR3 protein. The sample lists around 1.1 million distinct CDR3 sequences, approximately 35% occurring once. Input material: peripheral blood or thyroid tissue (not recorded which). Every receptor here comes from an adult man with Graves' hyperthyroidism.

This clonotype occurred a few times. One end of the junction does not line up with germline, which may come from a read error. The chain is built from TRBV10-3 and TRBJ2-7; TRBD1 is a possible D gene (5 bases). Germline assignment: CDR1 ENHRY and CDR2 SYGVKD. CDR3 length: 12 amino acids. CDR3 in amino acids: CASSGALYEQYF. The CDR3 region has the DNA TGTGCCAGCAGTGGGGCGCTCTACGAGCAGTACTTC.

On this clonotype: A junction end diverges from the germline sequence, so it may reflect a read error. The chain employs TRBV5-5 and TRBJ1-4; D ambiguous. Germline CDR1 reads SGHKS; CDR2 reads YYEKEE (reference sequence). The CDR3 is 15 amino acids. The CDR3 bases are TGTGTCAGCAGCTTGGAGGGAAGAACTAATGAAAAACTGTTTTTT. Its protein product is CVSSLEGRTNEKLFF.

This clonotype has a handful of counts. A read error is possible here, since a much larger clone lies one base away. This chain joins TRBV10-3 and TRBJ1-5; 8 positions agree with TRBD1. V was pared by 5 bases and J by 6 bases, with 9 bases of the junction left unmatched. The germline gives CDR1 ENHRY, CDR2 SYGVKD. The CDR3 loop spans 15 amino acids. In nucleotides, the CDR3 is TGTGCCATCAGTTTGGACAGGGCTCGCGGTCAGCCCCAGCATTTT. Translation gives CAISLDRARGQPQHF.

The chain joins TRBV7-2 to TRBJ2-7, with a possible D match to TRBD2 (7 bases). Germline V gives CDR1 SGHTA, CDR2 FQGNSA. V was shortened by 1 base and J by 7 bases, with 17 bases between the two germline ends. The CDR3 runs to 15 residues. The CDR3 DNA sequence: TGTGCCAGCAGCTTAGGTGGCGGGGGCGCGCGGGAGCAGTACTTC. Amino acids: CASSLGGGGAREQYF.

This clonotype was observed at least ten times. The CDR3 DNA is TGTGCCAGCAGTGCACACAGGAGCTACGAGCAGTACTTC. It yields the protein CASSAHRSYEQYF. V is TRBV6-1 and J is TRBJ2-7, with a possible D match to TRBD1 (5 bases). The germline V and J ends were trimmed by 4 bases and 3 bases, with 10 bases remaining between them. CDR1 is MNHNS, CDR2 SASEGT, per germline. The CDR3 is 13 amino acids.

J is TRBJ2-2 and V is TRBV7-2; no firm D call. Germline V lookup: CDR1 SGHTA, CDR2 FQGNSA. The V and J ends lost 9 bases and 5 bases respectively, with 16 bases between them. The CDR3 spans 14 residues. For the CDR3, the DNA is TGTGCCAGTGCTAGTGACGCAGCAACCGGGGAGCTGTTTTTT. It specifies CASASDAATGELFF. The entire variable domain, with the rest obtained from reference TRBV7-2 and TRBJ2-2, is as follows: GAGVSQSPSNKVTEKGKDVELRCDPISGHTALYWYRQSLGQGLEFLIYFQGNSAPDKSGLPSDRFSAERTGGSVSTLTIQRTQQEDSAVYLCASASDAATGELFFGEGSRLTVL.

This clonotype has a count of ten or more. The V gene is TRBV5-1, the J gene TRBJ2-7, with D tentatively TRBD2 (6 bases). The CDR3 length is 15 residues. CDR1 is SGHRS, CDR2 YFSETQ, per germline. V dropped 3 bases and J dropped 0 bases, with 13 bases sitting between them. CDR3 sequence reads: CASSWGDGRSYEQYF. CDR3 nucleotide sequence: TGCGCCAGCAGCTGGGGGGACGGCCGCTCCTACGAGCAGTACTTC.

There are a few counts of this clonotype. The chain links TRBV10-3 to TRBJ1-1; no definite D call. Trimming removed 10 bases from V and 1 base from J, with 13 bases in between. This CDR3 is 13 amino acids long. Germline CDR1 and CDR2: ENHRY and SYGVKD. CDR3 nucleotide sequence: TGTGCCACCGACACGACACGGAACACTGAAGCTTTCTTT. Protein: CATDTTRNTEAFF.

This clonotype was picked up many times. This chain connects TRBV20-1 to TRBJ2-7; possibly TRBD1 or TRBD2 for D (5 bases each). CDR1 is DFQATT and CDR2 is SNEGSKA in the germline V gene (reference sequence). There are 18 residues in the CDR3. Trimming pared 1 base from V and 0 bases from J, leaving 22 bases between. The CDR3 loop is CSARASPDRDRSSYEQYF. The DNA of the CDR3 is TGCAGTGCTAGAGCGTCCCCGGACCGGGACCGGAGCTCCTACGAGCAGTACTTC.

This chain connects TRBV6-2 or TRBV6-3 to TRBJ2-5, with 11 bases fitting TRBD1. V dropped 0 bases and J dropped 5; count of bases not matched to a gene: 8. The CDR3 runs to 17 residues. Germline CDR1 MNHEY, CDR2 SVGEGT. The CDR3 here is CASSYSRWDRGSETQYF. The CDR3 DNA reads as TGTGCCAGCAGTTACTCGAGGTGGGACAGGGGGTCTGAGACCCAGTACTTC.

Ten or more counts support this clonotype. V is TRBV29-1 and J is TRBJ1-3; D is uncertain. Trimming removed 4 bases at V and 2 bases at J, with 9 bases between. This CDR3 contains 13 residues. Germline CDR1 SQVTM, CDR2 ANQGSEA. The CDR3 loop is CSVGWLAGNTIYF. The CDR3 DNA reads as TGCAGCGTTGGGTGGTTAGCTGGAAACACCATATATTTT.

This clonotype was seen at least ten times. V is TRBV7-9 and J is TRBJ1-6; D might be TRBD1 (6 bases). This CDR3 has 15 residues. Trimming shortened V by 0 bases and J by 15 bases, and 18 bases separated the two germline ends. The germline gives CDR1 SEHNR, CDR2 FQNEAQ (reference sequence). This chain's CDR3 is CASSLADRGANGLHF. The CDR3 DNA reads as TGTGCCAGCAGCTTAGCGGATAGGGGGGCAAACGGCCTCCACTTT.

The sample holds a few counts of this clonotype. The J gene is TRBJ2-7, the V gene TRBV9; 7 bases are shared with TRBD2. The CDR3 runs to 14 residues. Germline CDR1 is SGDLS and CDR2 is YYNGEE. With 4 bases clipped from V and 5 bases from J, the junction kept 9 bases outside the gene matches. CDR3 DNA sequence: TGTGCCAGCAGCTTAGTAAAGCGGGAAAACGAGCAGTACTTC. Protein product: CASSLVKRENEQYF.

This chain joins TRBV20-1 and TRBJ2-5; D is possibly TRBD1 (7 bases). The CDR3 is 13 amino acids. The V and J ends lost 5 bases and 2 bases respectively, with 12 bases between them. Germline values: CDR1 DFQATT, CDR2 SNEGSKA (reference sequence). The CDR3 DNA follows: TGCAGTGCTCGCGGGACAGAGCAAGAGACCCAGTACTTC. It specifies CSARGTEQETQYF.

Many counts were recorded for this clonotype. V usage is TRBV20-1 and J usage is TRBJ1-6; D remains unclear. The CDR3 has 15 amino acids. Germline V gives CDR1 DFQATT, CDR2 SNEGSKA (reference sequence). Trimming removed 3 bases from V and 4 bases from J, with 13 bases in between. Here the CDR3 DNA reads TGCAGTGCTAGGACCCAACAGACATATAATTCACCCCTCCACTTT. This codes for CSARTQQTYNSPLHF.

Concerning this clonotype itself: Since a much larger clone is just one base distant, this may be a read error. The chain uses TRBV2 and TRBJ2-2, with D perhaps matching TRBD1 (6 bases). Germline V lookup: CDR1 SNHLY, CDR2 FYNNEI. The CDR3 extends over 14 amino acids. The CDR3 nucleotides read TGTGCCAGCCGAGGGGACACATCCACCGGGGAGCCGTTTTTT. Translated: CASRGDTSTGEPFF.

Ten or more counts support this clonotype. The V gene is TRBV10-1, the J gene TRBJ1-1, with 10 bases that match TRBD1. Germline CDR1 is WNHNN and CDR2 is SYGVQD (reference sequence). This CDR3 has 17 amino acids. Trimming took 10 bases from V and 0 from J; bases not matched to a gene: 14. The CDR3 here is CATTSTGGENMNTEAFF. CDR3 DNA sequence: TGCGCCACGACCTCGACAGGGGGCGAGAACATGAACACTGAAGCTTTCTTT.

V and J are TRBV20-1 and TRBJ1-6; D not certain. The CDR3 is 15 residues long. The germline V and J ends were trimmed by 4 bases and 0 bases, with 10 bases remaining between them. Germline CDR1 and CDR2: DFQATT and SNEGSKA (reference sequence). The CDR3 protein is CSAKFDSSYNSPLHF. The CDR3 nucleotides read TGCAGTGCTAAGTTCGATAGCTCCTATAATTCACCCCTCCACTTT.

This clonotype has a single count. V and J are TRBV30 and TRBJ1-1, with 8 bases aligning to TRBD1. Per germline, CDR1 GTSNPN and CDR2 SVGIG (reference sequence). The CDR3 totals 16 residues. Unmatched junction bases numbered 9, after V lost 2 bases and J lost 1 base. The CDR3 nucleotides read TGTGCCTGGAGTCCACCGACAGGGGCGTCGAACACTGAAGCTTTCTTT. The encoded protein is CAWSPPTGASNTEAFF.

The sample holds a few counts of this clonotype. The V and J genes are TRBV29-1 and TRBJ2-5; D gene unclear. Trimming shortened V by 1 base and J by 3 bases, and 12 bases separated the two germline ends. Germline values: CDR1 SQVTM, CDR2 ANQGSEA. The CDR3 runs to 14 residues. The CDR3 loop reads CSVEAGRNKETQYF. The CDR3 DNA sequence: TGCAGCGTTGAAGCCGGACGTAACAAAGAGACCCAGTACTTC.

This chain uses TRBV7-6 with TRBJ1-5; 10 bases match TRBD1. This CDR3 region has 19 residues. The V gene end was trimmed by 4 bases and the J gene end by 2 bases; junction bases not matched to a gene: 14. The germline V gene encodes CDR1 SGHVS and CDR2 FNYEAQ. The CDR3 nucleotides read TGTGCCAGCAGCTCCAGTCCCGGGACAGGGGAAGGGGGCAATCAGCCCCAGCATTTT. Its translation is CASSSSPGTGEGGNQPQHF. Full variable domain (remainder filled in from reference TRBV7-6 and TRBJ1-5): GAGVSQSPRYKVTKRGQDVALRCDPISGHVSLYWYRQALGQGPEFLTYFNYEAQQDKSGLPNDRFSAERPEGSISTLTIQRTEQRDSAMYRCASSSSPGTGEGGNQPQHFGDGTRLSIL.

This clonotype was detected many times. This chain connects TRBV29-1 to TRBJ2-5; possibly TRBD2 for D (5 bases). Germline assignment: CDR1 SQVTM and CDR2 ANQGSEA. Trimming removed 1 base from V and 3 bases from J, with 12 bases in between. The CDR3 contains 14 residues. The CDR3 is CSVEAAGRKETQYF. CDR3 nucleotide sequence: TGCAGCGTTGAAGCGGCGGGTCGAAAAGAGACCCAGTACTTC.

This clonotype was seen many times. The rearrangement links TRBV6-2 or TRBV6-3 to TRBJ2-5, with a tentative D call TRBD2 (5 bases). The ends were cut back, 6 bases at V and 3 bases at J, with 11 bases in the middle. Germline CDR1 reads MNHEY; CDR2 reads SVGEGT. The CDR3 consists of 13 residues. CDR3 in DNA: TGTGCCAGCAGAGAGGACGGGAAAGAGACCCAGTACTTC. This translates into CASREDGKETQYF.

Concerning this clonotype: A much more abundant neighbour one base away suggests this may be a read error. The V and J genes are TRBV11-2 and TRBJ1-2; tentatively, D is TRBD1 (5 bases). This CDR3 region has 14 residues. Germline CDR1 SGHAT, CDR2 FQNNGV. CDR3 region: CASNPLGGIHGHTF. CDR3 bases: TGTGCCAGCAACCCCCTCGGGGGTATCCATGGCCACACCTTC.

The rearrangement links TRBV29-1 to TRBJ1-6, with 7 positions matching TRBD1. The CDR3 sequence is 13 residues long. J lost 5 bases, V lost 4 bases, and 2 bases had no gene match. Germline V gene sequence: CDR1 SQVTM, CDR2 ANQGSEA. The CDR3 DNA reads TGCAGCGTTGTAGGGACAGATAATTCACCCCTCCACTTT. Its protein is CSVVGTDNSPLHF.

This chain's CDR3 is CSASSSSLNEEKLFF. The CDR3 DNA reads TGCAGTGCTAGTAGCAGCAGTCTCAATGAAGAAAAACTGTTTTTT. The gene calls are TRBV20-1 and TRBJ1-4, with unresolved D. CDR3 length equals 15 residues. The V and J ends lost 3 bases and 8 bases respectively, with 19 bases between them. Looked up from germline, CDR1 is DFQATT and CDR2 is SNEGSKA (reference sequence).

This clonotype was recorded at least ten times. V gene TRBV29-1 combines with J gene TRBJ1-1, with D perhaps matching TRBD1 (5 bases). CDR3 length equals 13 residues. V lost 2 bases and J lost 1, with 8 bases in between. Germline CDR1 is SQVTM and CDR2 is ANQGSEA. CDR3 coding DNA: TGCAGCGTTGAAATGGGGGAGAACACTGAAGCTTTCTTT. Its translation is CSVEMGENTEAFF.

This chain connects TRBV2 to TRBJ2-7; TRBD1 matches at 7 bases. The V segment lost 7 bases and the J segment 1 base; nucleotides outside the gene matches: 4. The CDR3 covers 13 residues. Germline-derived CDR1 and CDR2 are SNHLY and FYNNEI. This CDR3 is CASTTGDSYEQYF. In nucleotides, the CDR3 is TGTGCCAGCACCACAGGGGATTCCTACGAGCAGTACTTC.

The chain links TRBV20-1 to TRBJ2-5; tentatively, D is TRBD2 (6 bases). Germline CDR1 DFQATT, CDR2 SNEGSKA (reference sequence). V was trimmed by 3 bases and J by 4 bases, leaving 9 bases between them. This CDR3 spans 12 amino acids. The CDR3 sequence: CSASGSGETQYF. The DNA for the CDR3 is TGCAGTGCTAGCGGGAGCGGAGAGACCCAGTACTTC.